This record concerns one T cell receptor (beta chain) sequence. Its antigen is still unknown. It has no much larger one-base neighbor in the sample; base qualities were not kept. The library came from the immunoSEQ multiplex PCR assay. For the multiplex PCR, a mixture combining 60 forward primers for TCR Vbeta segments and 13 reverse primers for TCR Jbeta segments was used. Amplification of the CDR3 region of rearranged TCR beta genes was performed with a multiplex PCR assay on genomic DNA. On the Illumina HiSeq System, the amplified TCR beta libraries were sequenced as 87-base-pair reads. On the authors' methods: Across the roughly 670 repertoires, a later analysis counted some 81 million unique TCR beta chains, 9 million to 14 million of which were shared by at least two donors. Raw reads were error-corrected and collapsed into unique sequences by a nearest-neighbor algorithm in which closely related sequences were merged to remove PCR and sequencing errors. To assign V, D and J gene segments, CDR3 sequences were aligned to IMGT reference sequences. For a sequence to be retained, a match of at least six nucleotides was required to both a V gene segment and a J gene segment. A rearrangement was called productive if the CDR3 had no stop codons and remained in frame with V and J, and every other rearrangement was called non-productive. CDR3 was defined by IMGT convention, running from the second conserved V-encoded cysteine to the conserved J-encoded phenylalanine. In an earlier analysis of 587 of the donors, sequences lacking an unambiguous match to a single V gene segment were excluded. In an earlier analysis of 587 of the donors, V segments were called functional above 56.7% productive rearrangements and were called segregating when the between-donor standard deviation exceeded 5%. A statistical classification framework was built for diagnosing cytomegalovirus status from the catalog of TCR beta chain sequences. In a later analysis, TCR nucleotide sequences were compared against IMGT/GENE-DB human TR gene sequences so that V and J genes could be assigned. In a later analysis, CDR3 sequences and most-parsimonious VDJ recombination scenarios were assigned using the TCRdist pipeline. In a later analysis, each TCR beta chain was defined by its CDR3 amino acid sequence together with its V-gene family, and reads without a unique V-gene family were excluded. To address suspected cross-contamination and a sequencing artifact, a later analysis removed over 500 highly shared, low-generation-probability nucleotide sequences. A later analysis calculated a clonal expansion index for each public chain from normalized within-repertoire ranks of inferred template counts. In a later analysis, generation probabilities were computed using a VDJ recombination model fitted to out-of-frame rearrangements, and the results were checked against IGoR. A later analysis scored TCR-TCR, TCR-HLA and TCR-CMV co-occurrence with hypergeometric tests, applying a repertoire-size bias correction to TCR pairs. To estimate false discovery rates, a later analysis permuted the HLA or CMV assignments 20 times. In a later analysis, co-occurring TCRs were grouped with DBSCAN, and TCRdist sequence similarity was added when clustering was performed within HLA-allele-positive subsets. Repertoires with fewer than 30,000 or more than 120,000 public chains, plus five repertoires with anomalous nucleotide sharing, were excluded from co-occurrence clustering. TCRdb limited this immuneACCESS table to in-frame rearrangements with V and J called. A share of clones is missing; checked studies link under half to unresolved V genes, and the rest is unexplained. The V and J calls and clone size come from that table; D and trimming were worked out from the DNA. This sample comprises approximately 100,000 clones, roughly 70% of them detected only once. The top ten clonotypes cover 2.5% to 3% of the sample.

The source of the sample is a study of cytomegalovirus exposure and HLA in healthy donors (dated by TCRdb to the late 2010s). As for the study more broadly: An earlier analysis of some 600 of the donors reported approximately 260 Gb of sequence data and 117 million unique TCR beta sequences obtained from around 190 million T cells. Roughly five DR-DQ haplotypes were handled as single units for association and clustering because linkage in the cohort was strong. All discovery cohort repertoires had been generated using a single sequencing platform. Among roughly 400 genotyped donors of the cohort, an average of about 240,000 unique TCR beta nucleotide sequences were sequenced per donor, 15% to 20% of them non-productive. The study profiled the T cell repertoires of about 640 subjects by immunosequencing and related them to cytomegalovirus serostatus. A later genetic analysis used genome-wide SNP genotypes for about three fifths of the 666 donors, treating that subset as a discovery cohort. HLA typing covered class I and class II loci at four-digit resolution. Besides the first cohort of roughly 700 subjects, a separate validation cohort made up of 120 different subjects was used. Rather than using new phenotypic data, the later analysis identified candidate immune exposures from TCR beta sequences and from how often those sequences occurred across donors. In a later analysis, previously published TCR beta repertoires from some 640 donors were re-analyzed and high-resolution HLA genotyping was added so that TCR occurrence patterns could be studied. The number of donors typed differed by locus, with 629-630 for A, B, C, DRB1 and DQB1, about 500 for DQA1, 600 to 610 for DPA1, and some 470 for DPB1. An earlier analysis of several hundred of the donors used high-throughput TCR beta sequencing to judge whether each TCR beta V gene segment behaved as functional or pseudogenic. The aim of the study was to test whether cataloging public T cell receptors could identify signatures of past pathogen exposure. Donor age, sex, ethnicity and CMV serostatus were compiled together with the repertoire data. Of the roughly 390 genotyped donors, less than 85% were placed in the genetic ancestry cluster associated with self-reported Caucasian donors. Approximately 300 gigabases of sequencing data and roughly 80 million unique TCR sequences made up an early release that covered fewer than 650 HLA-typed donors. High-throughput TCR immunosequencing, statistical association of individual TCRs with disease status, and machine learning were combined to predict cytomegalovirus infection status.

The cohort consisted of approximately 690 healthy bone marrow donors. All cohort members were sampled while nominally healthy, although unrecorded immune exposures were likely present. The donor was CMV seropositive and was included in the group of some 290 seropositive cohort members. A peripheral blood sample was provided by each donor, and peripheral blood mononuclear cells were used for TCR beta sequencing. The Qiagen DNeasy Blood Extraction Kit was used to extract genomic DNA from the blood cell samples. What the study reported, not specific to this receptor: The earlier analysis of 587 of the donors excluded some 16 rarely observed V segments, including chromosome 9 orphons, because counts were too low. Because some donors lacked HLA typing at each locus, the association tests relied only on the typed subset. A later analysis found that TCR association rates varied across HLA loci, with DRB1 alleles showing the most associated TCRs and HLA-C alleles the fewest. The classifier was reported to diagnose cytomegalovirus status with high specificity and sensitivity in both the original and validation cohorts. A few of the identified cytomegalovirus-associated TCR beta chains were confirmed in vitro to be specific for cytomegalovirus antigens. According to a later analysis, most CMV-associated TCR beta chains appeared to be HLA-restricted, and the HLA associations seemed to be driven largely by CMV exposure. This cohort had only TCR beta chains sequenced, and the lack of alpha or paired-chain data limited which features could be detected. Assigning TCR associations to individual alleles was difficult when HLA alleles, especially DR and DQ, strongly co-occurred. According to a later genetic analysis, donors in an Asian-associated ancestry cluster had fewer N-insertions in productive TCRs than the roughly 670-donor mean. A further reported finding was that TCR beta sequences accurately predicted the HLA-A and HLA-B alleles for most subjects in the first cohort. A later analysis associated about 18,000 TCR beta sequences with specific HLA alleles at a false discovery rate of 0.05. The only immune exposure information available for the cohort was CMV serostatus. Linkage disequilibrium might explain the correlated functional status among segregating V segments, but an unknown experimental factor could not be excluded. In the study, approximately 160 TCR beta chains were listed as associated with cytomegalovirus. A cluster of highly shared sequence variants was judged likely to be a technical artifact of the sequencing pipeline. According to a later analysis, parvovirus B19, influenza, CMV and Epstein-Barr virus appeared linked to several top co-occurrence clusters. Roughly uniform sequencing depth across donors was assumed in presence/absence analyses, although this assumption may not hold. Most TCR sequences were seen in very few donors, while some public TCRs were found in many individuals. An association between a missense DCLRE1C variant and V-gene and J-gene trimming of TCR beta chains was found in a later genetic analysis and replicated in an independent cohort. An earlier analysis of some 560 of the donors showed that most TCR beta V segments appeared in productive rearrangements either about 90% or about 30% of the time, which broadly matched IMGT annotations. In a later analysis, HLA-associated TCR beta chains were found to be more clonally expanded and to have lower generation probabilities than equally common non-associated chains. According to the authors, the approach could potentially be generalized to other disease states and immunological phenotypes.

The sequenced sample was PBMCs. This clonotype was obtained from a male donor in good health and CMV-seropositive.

The CDR3 region reads CASSLRRFTDTQYF. The sequenced DNA: TGTGCCAGCAGCTTGCGGCGGTTCACAGATACGCAGTATTTT. The V and J segments used are TRBV7-2 and TRBJ2-3; the D gene assignment is ambiguous. From the cysteine up to the phenylalanine, the CDR3 has a length of 14 residues. Solely the CDR3 DNA is kept, with 42 bases framed from the first base. Looking up the germline V gene yields CDR1 SGHTA and CDR2 FQGNSA. The germline ends are 9 bases apart after V is trimmed by 3 bases and J by 2 bases.